Described below is a single TCR beta chain sequence and its context. This clonotype was seen at least ten times. Its antigen is not yet known. There are no base qualities to consult, and no much larger clone falls within one base. The listed sequencing device is Illumina HiSeq 2500. TCR beta libraries were prepared by quantitative 5'-RACE with molecular barcodes. Per the authors' processing: To identify disease-linked TCR variants, a new computational method was used, one built on a probabilistic model of VDJ rearrangement. TCRdb applied fastp at Q25 and MiXCR to the public reads, then kept only in-frame beta chains. Each CDR3 protein gets just one entry, which takes the most common genes and DNA from the rows behind it. These V and J calls derive from TCRdb rather than the authors' analysis. The sample table records around 180,000 distinct CDR3 sequences; approximately 12% of these occur just once. The ten largest clones represent more than 9.5% of the sample.

This sample stems from a study of CD8 T cells in ankylosing spondylitis (dated by TCRdb to the late 2010s). About the full investigation: To find TCR variants linked to disease, the study profiled T cell receptor beta repertoires in ankylosing spondylitis patients and healthy donors. In total, the full study cohort was made up of about 110 healthy donors and approximately 27 ankylosing spondylitis patients. Samples of peripheral blood were taken, and for ankylosing spondylitis patients, synovial fluid was collected as well. Here is what the overall study found, with its caveats: Some motif variants were previously reported in synovial fluid and blood of reactive arthritis patients, suggesting common disease-initiation mechanisms. A TCR beta motif of several highly homologous amino acid variants appeared characteristic of blood from ankylosing spondylitis patients. In peripheral blood, the disease-linked clones were found at relatively low frequencies and had a CD8+ phenotype. The disease-linked clones were reported to be significantly enriched in matched synovial fluid samples from ankylosing spondylitis patients.

The CDR3, cysteine through phenylalanine, is 15 amino acids long. Only CDR3 DNA is held: 45 bases, read in frame from base 1. V trim: 5 bases; J trim: 7 bases; unmatched bases: 6. CDR1 and CDR2 are drawn from the germline V gene: MDHEN, SYDVKM. The sequencing sample was made of blood, either unsorted or a sorted T cell fraction (not recorded which). The rearrangement joined TRBV28 to TRBJ1-5; TRBD1 agrees with 12 junctional bases. The TCR comes from a female donor with ankylosing spondylitis or in good health (not recorded which). The nucleotides read TGTGCCAGCAGTCATCCCGGGACAGGGGGCCAGCCCCAGCATTTT. Its product reads: CASSHPGTGGQPQHF.